This TCR beta chain was documented in a study of T cells in Graves' hyperthyroidism and ophthalmopathy. Notes on the study in general: Most expanded thyroid clonotypes above 0.001 recurred in blood.

Trimming stripped 4 bases from V and 5 bases from J, with 17 bases between. The CDR3 covers 15 residues. Germline V gene sequence: CDR1 SGHTA, CDR2 FQGNSA. Amplification of TCR beta CDR3 regions used RNA as the template. Carried out on the TCR CDR3, a first-round RT-PCR used the HTBI primer set. TCRdb re-derived calls from the multiplex PCR reads in MiXCR, one entry per CDR3 protein. The sample lists about 560,000 distinct CDR3 sequences, around 15% seen once, with 15% to 20% in the top ten. This clonotype was seen ten or more times. Its antigen is as yet unknown. The V gene is TRBV7-2, the J gene TRBJ1-2, with D possibly TRBD1 on 6 matching bases. The sequence was obtained from a woman under 30 with Graves' hyperthyroidism. Input material: blood. The CDR3: CASSSMDSLGYGYTF. The CDR3 region has the DNA TGTGCCAGCAGCTCGATGGACAGCCTTGGGTATGGCTACACCTTC.